Detailed here is one T cell receptor (beta chain). Antigen specificity is unknown. This sample was taken from a study of post-analysis software for immune sequencing data. Study information: Disease trajectories encompassed relapsing-remitting, secondary progressive and progressive-relapsing multiple sclerosis.

Unique molecular identifiers featured in each of the TCR beta cDNA libraries. One entry per CDR3 protein results from TCRdb running MiXCR on the PCR reads. The data hold fewer than 550,000 distinct CDR3 sequences, with less than 40% observed a single time. Unmatched junction bases numbered 6, after V lost 2 bases and J lost 0 bases. This CDR3 is built from 16 residues. Per the germline V gene, CDR1 is DFQATT and CDR2 is SNEGSKA (reference sequence). Study results and limitations: The five TRBV segments detected at higher frequency in patients than in controls included TRBV5-6, TRBV5-1 and TRBV20-1.

The TCR comes from a girl younger than 18 with multiple sclerosis. The sequenced material came from blood. This chain links TRBV20-1 with TRBJ2-1; 8 bases map to TRBD2. The CDR3 DNA reads TGCAGTGCTAGAAGGGCGGGGGGCCTCTCCTACAATGAGCAGTTCTTC. It translates to CSARRAGGLSYNEQFF.